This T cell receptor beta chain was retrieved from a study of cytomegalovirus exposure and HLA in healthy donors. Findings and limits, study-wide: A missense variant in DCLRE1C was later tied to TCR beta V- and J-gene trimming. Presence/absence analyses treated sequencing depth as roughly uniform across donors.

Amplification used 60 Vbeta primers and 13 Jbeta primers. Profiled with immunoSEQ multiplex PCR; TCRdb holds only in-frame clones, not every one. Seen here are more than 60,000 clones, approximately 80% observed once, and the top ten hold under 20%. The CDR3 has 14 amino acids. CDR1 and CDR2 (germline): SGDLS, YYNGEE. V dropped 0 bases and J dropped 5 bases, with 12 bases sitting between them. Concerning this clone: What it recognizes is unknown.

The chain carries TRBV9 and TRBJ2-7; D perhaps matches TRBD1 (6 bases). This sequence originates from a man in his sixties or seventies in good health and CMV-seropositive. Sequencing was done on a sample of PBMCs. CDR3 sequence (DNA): TGTGCCAGCAGCGTAGACAGGGATTGGGACGAGCAGTACTTC. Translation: CASSVDRDWDEQYF.